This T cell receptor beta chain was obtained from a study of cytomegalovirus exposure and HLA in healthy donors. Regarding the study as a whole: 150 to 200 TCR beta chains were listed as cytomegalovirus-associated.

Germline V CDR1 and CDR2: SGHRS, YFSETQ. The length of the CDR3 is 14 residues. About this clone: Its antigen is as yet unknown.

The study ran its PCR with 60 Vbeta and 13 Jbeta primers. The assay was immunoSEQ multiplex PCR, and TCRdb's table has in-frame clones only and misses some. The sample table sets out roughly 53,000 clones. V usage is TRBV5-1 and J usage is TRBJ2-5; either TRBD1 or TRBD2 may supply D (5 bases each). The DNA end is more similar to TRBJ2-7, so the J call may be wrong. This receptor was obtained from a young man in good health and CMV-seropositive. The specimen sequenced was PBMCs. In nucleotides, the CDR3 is TGCGCCAGCAGCTTGGGGGACCGGCGGGACGAGCAGTACTTC. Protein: CASSLGDRRDEQYF.